The 30 T cell receptor beta chains presented below share a single source sample, sequenced in a study of blood T cell repertoires in COVID-19. Some clones are missing from TCRdb's copy, which holds only in-frame ones; the method was immunoSEQ multiplex PCR. The sample consists of a few hundred thousand clones, about 90% of them appearing once. The sample consisted of peripheral blood. The source is a woman aged 25 to 39 with COVID-19, enrolled during active disease.

The rearrangement uses TRBV19 and TRBJ2-7, with D perhaps matching TRBD1 (5 bases). The germline CDR1 and CDR2 sequences are LNHDA and SQIVND (reference sequence). The CDR3 contains 15 residues. The germline V and J ends were trimmed by 4 bases and 2 bases, with 15 bases remaining between them. DNA of the CDR3: TGTGCCAGTAGTAAAGGGGCCAAAGGAGCCTACGAGCAGTACTTC. This gives the protein CASSKGAKGAYEQYF.

This chain links TRBV24-1 with TRBJ2-7; the match to TRBD1 covers 9 bases. CDR3 length: 14 residues. V was clipped by 10 bases and J by 3 bases; unmatched bases: 9. From germline, CDR1 is KGHDR and CDR2 SFDVKD. CDR3 in DNA: TGTGCCACAGAGGGGACAGGGAGGTTCTACGAGCAGTACTTC. Its translation is CATEGTGRFYEQYF.

The genes are TRBV28 and TRBJ1-1; D perhaps matches TRBD1 (5 bases). This CDR3 spans 15 amino acids. The germline gives CDR1 MDHEN, CDR2 SYDVKM. The V end lost 4 bases, the J end lost 3 bases, and 15 bases lay between the germline ends. CDR3 nucleotides: TGTGCCAGCAGTTCGAACAGGATTCGGGACACTGAAGCTTTCTTT. Protein sequence: CASSSNRIRDTEAFF.

The chain employs TRBV7-3 and TRBJ1-2, with D unclear. The length of the CDR3 is 14 residues. Per germline, CDR1 SGHTA and CDR2 FQGTGA. Trimming removed 4 bases from V and 0 bases from J, with 9 bases in between. The CDR3 DNA is TGTGCCAGCAGCTCCGACACTGCTAACTATGGCTACACCTTC. Amino acids: CASSSDTANYGYTF.

The chain combines TRBV4-2 with TRBJ2-7, with 8 bases lining up with TRBD2. The CDR3 contains 16 residues. Unmatched junction bases numbered 7, after V lost 0 bases and J lost 3 bases. Germline CDR1 and CDR2: LGHNA and YNFKEQ. The CDR3 here is CASSQDLTSASYEQYF. CDR3 nucleotide sequence: TGTGCCAGCAGCCAAGATTTGACTAGCGCGAGCTACGAGCAGTACTTC.

The rearrangement links TRBV18 to TRBJ1-2; D may be TRBD1 (6 bases). The length of the CDR3 is 14 residues. The germline V and J ends were trimmed by 3 bases and 6 bases, with 14 bases remaining between them. Germline values: CDR1 KGHSH, CDR2 LQKENI. CDR3 coding DNA: TGTGCCAGCTCACCCCTCCGGGGGGCGGATGGCTACACCTTC. Translating gives CASSPLRGADGYTF.

The chain employs TRBV28 and TRBJ2-7; TRBD1 might be the D (7 bases). CDR3 length equals 15 residues. Germline CDR1 reads MDHEN; CDR2 reads SYDVKM. Trimming removed 6 bases at V and 3 bases at J, with 18 bases between. The CDR3 DNA is TGTGCCAGCAGCGCCAGGGGGGCGGGGAGCTACGAGCAGTACTTC. As protein: CASSARGAGSYEQYF.

The chain is built from TRBV24-1 and TRBJ2-1; TRBD2 matches at 16 bases. Germline assignment: CDR1 KGHDR and CDR2 SFDVKD. This CDR3 contains 21 residues. The V and J ends lost 4 bases and 0 bases, in that order; junction bases with no gene match: 11. The CDR3 nucleotides are TGTGCCACCAGTGAAGATGGGACTAGCGGGAGGGTACTGAGCTCCTACAATGAGCAGTTCTTC. Amino acid sequence: CATSEDGTSGRVLSSYNEQFF.

The chain has TRBV5-6 and TRBJ2-1, with 7 bases matching TRBD2. Trimming took 5 bases from V and 4 from J; bases not matched to a gene: 6. In germline, CDR1 is SGHDT, CDR2 YYEEEE. The CDR3 consists of 14 residues. CDR3: CASSLLATYNEQFF. The DNA for the CDR3 is TGTGCCAGCAGTTTACTAGCGACATACAATGAGCAGTTCTTC. The full variable domain, in which reference TRBV5-6 and TRBJ2-1 provide the parts outside the CDR3, is DAGVTQSPTHLIKTRGQQVTLRCSPKSGHDTVSWYQQALGQGPQFIFQYYEEEERQRGNFPDRFSGHQFPNYSSELNVNALLLGDSALYLCASSLLATYNEQFFGPGTRLTVL.

V gene TRBV30 combines with J gene TRBJ2-7; D unclear. The CDR3 has 14 amino acids. CDR1 GTSNPN and CDR2 SVGIG come from the germline V gene (reference sequence). The germline V and J ends were trimmed by 4 bases and 2 bases, with 15 bases remaining between them. The CDR3 DNA is TGTGCCTGGACCACCTCCGACATCACCTACGAGCAGTACTTC. The encoded protein is CAWTTSDITYEQYF.

This chain links TRBV5-1 with TRBJ2-7; D is unclear. The CDR3 loop spans 14 amino acids. The germline V gene encodes CDR1 SGHRS and CDR2 YFSETQ. V was cut by 0 bases and J by 3 bases, with 10 bases left in between. CDR3 sequence: CASSLDSSNYEQYF. The DNA for the CDR3 is TGCGCCAGCAGCTTGGACTCGAGCAACTACGAGCAGTACTTC.

This clone has only one observation. The chain carries TRBV28 and TRBJ1-2; TRBD1 might be the D (5 bases). The CDR3 is 15 amino acids. With 2 bases removed from V and 4 bases from J, the gap between germline ends came to 14 bases. Germline CDR1 is MDHEN and CDR2 is SYDVKM. CDR3 DNA sequence: TGTGCCAGCAGTTTAGTCGGGGGGTCTCTCTATGGCTACACCTTC. Translated, it gives CASSLVGGSLYGYTF.

The chain is built from TRBV11-2 and TRBJ2-7; D ambiguous. CDR1 and CDR2 from the germline V gene are SGHAT and FQNNGV. The CDR3 is 11 residues long. V lost 5 bases, J lost 4 bases, and 6 bases lay in between. CDR3 sequence: CASSRAYEQYF. In DNA, the CDR3 is TGTGCCAGCAGCCGAGCATACGAGCAGTACTTC.

J is TRBJ2-7 and V is TRBV28, with 8 bases matching TRBD1. J was trimmed by 3 bases and V by 7 bases; bases with no gene match: 8. The CDR3 covers 14 residues. Looked up from germline, CDR1 is MDHEN and CDR2 is SYDVKM. The chain's CDR3 is CASTRRDRRYEQYF. CDR3 nucleotides: TGTGCCAGCACCCGTAGGGACAGGCGCTACGAGCAGTACTTC.

The chain employs TRBV27 and TRBJ1-1; D gene unclear. Germline V gives CDR1 MNHEY, CDR2 SMNVEV (reference sequence). Trimming removed 3 bases from V and 0 bases from J, with 8 bases in between. The CDR3 runs to 14 residues. The CDR3 reads CASSFSRLNTEAFF. The CDR3 coding sequence is TGTGCCAGCAGTTTCTCCAGGTTGAACACTGAAGCTTTCTTT.

The V gene is TRBV3-1 (or the pseudogene TRBV3-2), the J gene TRBJ2-7; tentative D call: TRBD1 (7 bases). Trimming removed 1 base from V and 1 base from J, with 11 bases in between. The CDR3 consists of 15 residues. The V gene's germline CDR1 is LGHDT and CDR2 YNNKEL (reference sequence). The CDR3 coding sequence is TGTGCCAGCAGCCAAGCGGGGGACAGATCCTACGAGCAGTACTTC. Protein sequence: CASSQAGDRSYEQYF.

The J gene is TRBJ2-3, the V gene TRBV12-1; the table's D call, TRBD2, has no DNA check behind it. TRBV12-1 is recorded as a pseudogene. This CDR3 spans 16 amino acids. This CDR3 reads CASSFSREVTTDTQYF. The CDR3 region has the DNA TGTGCCAGCAGCTTTAGCCGGGAAGTTACCACAGATACGCAGTATTTT.

The rearrangement uses TRBV3-1 (or the pseudogene TRBV3-2) and TRBJ2-3, with TRBD2 matching over 11 bases. In germline, CDR1 is LGHDT, CDR2 YNNKEL (reference sequence). The CDR3 covers 17 residues. Trimming removed 5 bases from V and 0 bases from J; junction bases left unmatched: 7. CDR3 bases: TGTGCCAGCAGCTTCGGGACTAGCGGATCTAGCACAGATACGCAGTATTTT. Its protein is CASSFGTSGSSTDTQYF.

In the case of this clone: One end of the junction is discordant with germline, which a read error may explain. The chain uses TRBV14 and TRBJ2-7; maybe TRBD1 (7 bases). CDR3 size: 14 residues. Germline V gives CDR1 SGHDN, CDR2 FVKESK. The CDR3: CASSQVDVGGQWSF. Written as DNA, the CDR3 is TGTGCCAGCAGCCAAGTGGACGTGGGGGGACAGTGGAGCTTC.

This chain uses TRBV7-2 with TRBJ2-5; D is unclear. Germline V gene lookup returns CDR1 SGHTA and CDR2 FQGNSA. The CDR3 extends over 14 amino acids. V was cut by 1 base and J by 2 bases, with 8 bases left in between. CDR3 in DNA: TGTGCCAGCAGCTTAGTGGTACTGCAAGAGACCCAGTACTTC. This gives the protein CASSLVVLQETQYF.

The chain uses TRBV10-3 and TRBJ1-1; tentatively, D is TRBD1 (5 bases). The CDR3 is 14 amino acids. Trimming left V 0 bases short and J 6 bases short, with 11 bases between. Germline CDR1 is ENHRY and CDR2 is SYGVKD. The CDR3 coding sequence is TGTGCCATCAGTGAGTCCGGGGGTCGGCCTGAAGCTTTCTTT. As protein: CAISESGGRPEAFF.

The V gene is TRBV30, the J gene TRBJ2-1; 11 positions agree with TRBD2. Trimming at V came to 0 bases and at J to 8 bases, leaving 9 bases not matched to a gene. The CDR3 contains 16 residues. Looked up from germline, CDR1 is GTSNPN and CDR2 is SVGIG (reference sequence). The CDR3 region has the DNA TGTGCCTGGAGTGTGATGGCTAGCGGGAGGTGGGATGAGCAGTTCTTC. This encodes CAWSVMASGRWDEQFF.

The gene calls are TRBV7-3 and TRBJ2-2; D perhaps matches TRBD1 (5 bases). The ends were cut back, 2 bases at V and 6 bases at J, with 7 bases in the middle. Germline V gene sequence: CDR1 SGHTA, CDR2 FQGTGA. CDR3 length: 13 amino acids. The CDR3 nucleotides are TGTGCCAGCAGCTTACAGGGTTCCGGGGAGCTGTTTTTT. It codes for CASSLQGSGELFF.

This chain connects TRBV10-3 to TRBJ1-5; D call uncertain. Germline CDR1 reads ENHRY; CDR2 reads SYGVKD. CDR3 length equals 12 residues. V gave up 10 bases and J gave up 0 bases, with 7 bases separating them. This chain's CDR3 is CATGDSNQPQHF. DNA for the CDR3: TGTGCCACCGGGGATAGCAATCAGCCCCAGCATTTT.

For the CDR3, the DNA is TGCAGCGTAGCCGACCGGGACAGGGCGGACAATCAGCCCCAGCATTTT. Its translation: CSVADRDRADNQPQHF. This chain uses TRBV29-1 with TRBJ1-5, with 9 bases matching TRBD1. The V gene end was trimmed by 6 bases and the J gene end by 3 bases; junction bases not matched to a gene: 12. Germline CDR1 and CDR2: SQVTM and ANQGSEA. CDR3 length: 16 amino acids. Based on the CDR3 plus reference TRBV29-1 and TRBJ1-5, the full variable domain is SAVISQKPSRDICQRGTSLTIQCQVDSQVTMMFWYRQQPGQSLTLIATANQGSEATYESGFVIDKFPISRPNLTFSTLTVSNMSPEDSSIYLCSVADRDRADNQPQHFGDGTRLSIL.

This chain's CDR3 is CASSRLAAEQYF. For the CDR3, the DNA is TGTGCCAGCAGCCGACTAGCTGCCGAGCAGTACTTC. The rearrangement joins TRBV12-3 or TRBV12-4 to TRBJ2-7; TRBD2 agrees at 7 bases. The CDR3 is made up of 12 amino acids. V lost 6 bases, J lost 6 bases, and 5 bases stayed unmatched.

The V gene is TRBV9, the J gene TRBJ2-7; no reliable D call. V lost 0 bases to trimming and J lost 2 bases, with 9 bases between them. This CDR3 comprises 14 residues. Germline CDR1 SGDLS, CDR2 YYNGEE. CDR3 loop: CASSVASTTYEQYF. Here the CDR3 DNA reads TGTGCCAGCAGCGTAGCCTCAACAACCTACGAGCAGTACTTC.

This clone was counted a single time. CDR3 in amino acids: CASSPRWSGRYGGSSYEQYF. CDR3 nucleotides: TGTGCCAGCAGTCCCAGGTGGTCAGGCCGATATGGCGGGAGCTCCTACGAGCAGTACTTC. The chain employs TRBV6-6 and TRBJ2-7; 7 bases agree with TRBD2. V gave up 5 bases and J gave up 0 bases; unmatched junction bases: 22. Germline assignment: CDR1 MNHNY and CDR2 SVGAGI (reference sequence). This CDR3 is 20 amino acids long.

CDR3 protein: CANPGQGATYEQYF. The DNA for the CDR3 is TGTGCCAACCCGGGACAGGGGGCCACCTACGAGCAGTACTTC. The chain has TRBV7-3 and TRBJ2-7; 12 bases are a match to TRBD1. Germline CDR1 is SGHTA and CDR2 is FQGTGA. After removal of 10 bases from V and 2 bases from J, the junction contained 6 bases not matched to a gene. This CDR3 contains 14 residues.

Points on this clone: Additional DNA sequences in this sample encode the identical CDR3. This rearrangement joins TRBV5-1 to TRBJ2-7; TRBD2 might be the D (6 bases). Germline values: CDR1 SGHRS, CDR2 YFSETQ. This CDR3 has 14 residues. Trimming left V 4 bases short and J 0 bases short, with 11 bases between. CDR3: CASSLSGSSYEQYF. CDR3 bases: TGCGCCAGCAGCCTTAGCGGTAGCTCCTACGAGCAGTACTTC.